The T cell receptor beta chain under discussion was sequenced for a study of T-cell reconstitution after alpha-beta-depleted transplantation in children. CDR3 length: 17 residues. CDR1 and CDR2 (germline): SEHNR, FQNEAQ (reference sequence). Trimming removed 1 base from V and 6 bases from J; junction bases left unmatched: 4. TCRbeta library preparation incorporated unique molecular identifiers. Each CDR3 protein gets one entry after TCRdb re-called the PCR reads with MiXCR. The data contain around 410,000 distinct CDR3 sequences, about 11% of them singletons. The clonotype comes from a human donor who donated a stem cell graft to a child with acute myeloid leukemia. The genes are TRBV7-9 and TRBJ2-2; TRBD2 agrees at 14 bases. Source: PBMCs from the stem cell graft donor, taken from the stem cell graft. CDR3 nucleotide sequence: TGTGCCAGCAGCTTAGGAGGGACTAGCGGGAGAGCCGGGGAGCTGTTTTTT. This encodes CASSLGGTSGRAGELFF.